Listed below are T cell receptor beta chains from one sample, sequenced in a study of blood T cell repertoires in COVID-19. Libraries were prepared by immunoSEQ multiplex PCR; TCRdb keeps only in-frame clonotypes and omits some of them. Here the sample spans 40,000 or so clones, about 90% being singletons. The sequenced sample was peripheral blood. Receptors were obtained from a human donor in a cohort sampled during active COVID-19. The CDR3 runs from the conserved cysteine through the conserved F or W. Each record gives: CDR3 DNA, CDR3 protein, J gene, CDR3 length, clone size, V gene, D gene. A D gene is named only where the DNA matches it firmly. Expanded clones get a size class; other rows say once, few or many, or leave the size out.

CDR3nt: TGTGCCAGCAGTTTAAGCGGGAGGGCAGTCGGGGAGCTGTTTTTT
CDR3aa: CASSLSGRAVGELFF
j_gene: TRBJ2-2
len: 15
abundance: NA
v_gene: TRBV6-8
d_gene: TRBD2

CDR3nt: TGCGCCAGCAGCCCCGGACAGGGGTCCCACAGCTCCTACAATGAGCAGTTCTTC
CDR3aa: CASSPGQGSHSSYNEQFF
j_gene: TRBJ2-1
len: 18
abundance: NA
v_gene: TRBV5-1
d_gene: TRBD1

CDR3nt: TGCAGTGCTAGTCAGGGACAGAAATACAATGAGCAGTTCTTC
CDR3aa: CSASQGQKYNEQFF
j_gene: TRBJ2-1
len: 14
abundance: NA
v_gene: TRBV20-1
d_gene: TRBD1

CDR3nt: TGCGCCAGCAGCTCGGGAAACAGGGTCGGCTACACCTTC
CDR3aa: CASSSGNRVGYTF
j_gene: TRBJ1-2
len: 13
abundance: NA
v_gene: TRBV5-1
d_gene: NA

CDR3nt: TGTGCCAGCAGCTTCCCGGGAAGCAATGAGCAGTTCTTC
CDR3aa: CASSFPGSNEQFF
j_gene: TRBJ2-1
len: 13
abundance: NA
v_gene: TRBV7-2
d_gene: NA

CDR3nt: TGTGCCAGCAGCTTAAGTCCTAGCGGGGGGGTTATTACGCAGTATTTT
CDR3aa: CASSLSPSGGVITQYF
j_gene: TRBJ2-3
len: 16
abundance: NA
v_gene: TRBV7-6
d_gene: TRBD2

CDR3nt: TGTGCCAGCAGGGTACAGGGGGCCTACGAGCAGTACTTC
CDR3aa: CASRVQGAYEQYF
j_gene: TRBJ2-7
len: 13
abundance: large
v_gene: TRBV2
d_gene: TRBD1

CDR3nt: TGTGCCAGCAGTCAAACAGGGATTCGGACCGGGGAGCTGTTTTTT
CDR3aa: CASSQTGIRTGELFF
j_gene: TRBJ2-2
len: 15
abundance: few
v_gene: TRBV28
d_gene: NA

CDR3nt: TGTGCCAGTAGTATAGGGACAGGGGGTGATCAGCCCCAGCATTTT
CDR3aa: CASSIGTGGDQPQHF
j_gene: TRBJ1-5
len: 15
abundance: once
v_gene: TRBV19
d_gene: TRBD1

CDR3nt: TGCGCCAGCGGAGACAGGGGGCTTAGCACAGATACGCAGTATTTT
CDR3aa: CASGDRGLSTDTQYF
j_gene: TRBJ2-3
len: 15
abundance: NA
v_gene: TRBV5-1
d_gene: TRBD1

CDR3nt: TGCGCCAGCAGCTTGGAGAACAGGGAAAATGAAAAACTGTTTTTT
CDR3aa: CASSLENRENEKLFF
j_gene: TRBJ1-4
len: 15
abundance: NA
v_gene: TRBV5-1
d_gene: NA

CDR3nt: TGTGCCAGCAGCCCAAGCGGGGGGAACACAGATACGCAGTATTTT
CDR3aa: CASSPSGGNTDTQYF
j_gene: TRBJ2-3
len: 15
abundance: NA
v_gene: TRBV4-2
d_gene: TRBD2

CDR3nt: TGTGCCACCAAGGTTGACTTTAACACTGAAGCTTTCTTT
CDR3aa: CATKVDFNTEAFF
j_gene: TRBJ1-1
len: 13
abundance: NA
v_gene: TRBV24-1
d_gene: NA

CDR3nt: TGTGCCAGCAGCCCAGGGAATCCGGCTGAAGCTTTCTTT
CDR3aa: CASSPGNPAEAFF
j_gene: TRBJ1-1
len: 13
abundance: NA
v_gene: TRBV7-9
d_gene: NA

CDR3nt: TGTGCCAGCAGTCAAAAGACAGTAATCTTGGACGAGCAGTACTTC
CDR3aa: CASSQKTVILDEQYF
j_gene: TRBJ2-7
len: 15
abundance: NA
v_gene: TRBV6-2/TRBV6-3
d_gene: NA

CDR3nt: TGTGCCAGCAGTACAGGGGTTAGCTCCTATAATTCACCCCTCCACTTT
CDR3aa: CASSTGVSSYNSPLHF
j_gene: TRBJ1-6
len: 16
abundance: NA
v_gene: TRBV2
d_gene: TRBD1

CDR3nt: TGCAGCGTTCCGGGACAGGGGACGGAGGGGCAGTACTTC
CDR3aa: CSVPGQGTEGQYF
j_gene: TRBJ2-7
len: 13
abundance: NA
v_gene: TRBV29-1
d_gene: TRBD1

CDR3nt: TGTGCCAGCAGCTCCGGACGACTAGCGGCTCCCTACGAGCAGTACTTC
CDR3aa: CASSSGRLAAPYEQYF
j_gene: TRBJ2-7
len: 16
abundance: NA
v_gene: TRBV7-2
d_gene: TRBD2

CDR3nt: TGTGCCAGCAGTCCCCGACTAGTTGCCGGGGAGCTGTTTTTT
CDR3aa: CASSPRLVAGELFF
j_gene: TRBJ2-2
len: 14
abundance: NA
v_gene: TRBV27
d_gene: NA

CDR3nt: TGTGCCAGCAGCCAAGAGATAGCGGGGGCCCTTGGCAATGAGCAGTTCTTC
CDR3aa: CASSQEIAGALGNEQFF
j_gene: TRBJ2-1
len: 17
abundance: NA
v_gene: TRBV3-1/TRBV3-2
d_gene: TRBD2

CDR3nt: TGTGCCAGCAGCCAAGACCGGGGCTCTGGAAACACCATATATTTT
CDR3aa: CASSQDRGSGNTIYF
j_gene: TRBJ1-3
len: 15
abundance: NA
v_gene: TRBV14
d_gene: NA

CDR3nt: TGTGCCAGCTCACCCGACAGGGGATATGGCTACACCTTC
CDR3aa: CASSPDRGYGYTF
j_gene: TRBJ1-2
len: 13
abundance: NA
v_gene: TRBV18
d_gene: TRBD1

CDR3nt: TGTGCTAGCAGCTTAGGACTAGCGGGGGGGAATGAGCAGTTCTTC
CDR3aa: CASSLGLAGGNEQFF
j_gene: TRBJ2-1
len: 15
abundance: NA
v_gene: TRBV7-7
d_gene: TRBD2